This passage covers 23 T cell receptor beta chains from one sample sequenced in a study of blood T cells in healthy people across ages. Using a J-beta primer mix together with a sample-barcoded 5' primer, a second PCR was run for roughly 6 to 11 cycles. MiXCR, applied by TCRdb to the 5' RACE reads, yields one record per CDR3 protein. Seen here are roughly 1.6 million distinct CDR3 sequences, roughly 32% observed once, and the top ten hold around 11%. What was sequenced was blood. The receptors were gathered from a woman in her 30s in good health.

The chain employs TRBV7-6 and TRBJ2-2; 7 bases are a match to TRBD1. Germline V gene sequence: CDR1 SGHVS, CDR2 FNYEAQ. The CDR3 extends over 14 amino acids. Trimming at V came to 4 bases and at J to 4 bases, leaving 3 bases not matched to a gene. DNA for the CDR3: TGTGCCAGCAGCTATAGACAGGGCACCGGGGAGCTGTTTTTT. It encodes CASSYRQGTGELFF. Drawing the rest from reference TRBV7-6 and TRBJ2-2, the complete variable domain is GAGVSQSPRYKVTKRGQDVALRCDPISGHVSLYWYRQALGQGPEFLTYFNYEAQQDKSGLPNDRFSAERPEGSISTLTIQRTEQRDSAMYRCASSYRQGTGELFFGEGSRLTVL.

The chain has TRBV30 and TRBJ1-2; 7 positions agree with TRBD1. Per the germline V gene, CDR1 is GTSNPN and CDR2 is SVGIG (reference sequence). The trim removed 1 base at V and 8 bases at J, leaving 7 bases unmatched. The CDR3 is 13 residues long. DNA for the CDR3: TGTGCCTGGAGTGCCCAACAGGGGAGCGGCTACACCTTC. Residues: CAWSAQQGSGYTF.

The chain has TRBV7-9 and TRBJ1-2; D gene unclear. Trimming stripped 2 bases from V and 7 bases from J, with 20 bases between. There are 16 residues in the CDR3. CDR1 is SEHNR, CDR2 FQNEAQ, per germline (reference sequence). In DNA, the CDR3 is TGTGCCAGCAGCTTAACTTATCCTACAAGCGACGGTGGCTACACCTTC. Encoded protein: CASSLTYPTSDGGYTF.

In this sample, this clonotype turned up once. The chain couples TRBV7-9 to TRBJ1-2, with D maybe TRBD1 (5 bases). This CDR3 has 14 residues. CDR1 and CDR2 (germline): SEHNR, FQNEAQ (reference sequence). Trimming left V 5 bases short and J 4 bases short, with 14 bases between. CDR3 residues: CASSSLTAPYGYTF. CDR3 sequence (DNA): TGTGCCAGCAGCAGCTTGACAGCACCCTATGGCTACACCTTC.

The chain recombines TRBV6-1 with TRBJ2-1; 7 bases agree with TRBD1. Germline-derived CDR1 and CDR2 are MNHNS and SASEGT. CDR3 length equals 14 residues. Trimming removed 7 bases from V and 5 bases from J; junction bases left unmatched: 8. The CDR3 spells CASKGTAKNNEQFF. The CDR3, as DNA: TGTGCCAGCAAGGGGACAGCCAAAAACAATGAGCAGTTCTTC.

This rearrangement joins TRBV20-1 to TRBJ2-7, with a possible D match to TRBD2 (5 bases). V was trimmed by 6 bases and J by 4 bases, leaving 22 bases between them. The V gene's germline CDR1 is DFQATT and CDR2 SNEGSKA (reference sequence). CDR3 length equals 15 residues. CDR3 nucleotide sequence: TGCAGTGCCCAAGCCCGCAGCGGCCTCCCGTACGAGCAGTACTTC. Protein sequence: CSAQARSGLPYEQYF.

V and J are TRBV9 and TRBJ2-7; D possibly corresponds to TRBD2 (6 bases). The V gene lost 2 bases and the J gene lost 2 bases, with 11 bases spanning the gap. This CDR3 region has 14 residues. Germline V gives CDR1 SGDLS, CDR2 YYNGEE. The CDR3 sequence is CASSVGLQPYEQYF. The CDR3 bases are TGTGCCAGCAGCGTGGGACTGCAACCCTACGAGCAGTACTTC.

The rearrangement links TRBV3-1 to TRBJ1-5; unclear D gene. The ends were cut back, 5 bases at V and 6 bases at J, with 17 bases in the middle. This CDR3 spans 15 amino acids. Germline V CDR1 and CDR2: LGHDT, YNNKEL (reference sequence). The CDR3 DNA is TGTGCCAGCAGCGGCGGTATGGGCGGGCGTCAGCCCCAGCATTTT. Its protein is CASSGGMGGRQPQHF.

This clonotype has more than one count but fewer than ten. The chain uses TRBV12-3 or TRBV12-4 and TRBJ2-3; possible D gene TRBD1, 5 bases. The CDR3 is 13 amino acids. Trimming took off 1 base at V and 10 bases at J, with 12 bases between the two ends. The DNA of the CDR3 is TGTGCCAGCAGTTTAGGGGCAGGGTTCCCGCAGTATTTT. The encoded protein is CASSLGAGFPQYF.

The table lists this clonotype with many counts. The chain has TRBV6-5 and TRBJ2-7; tentative D call: TRBD2 (5 bases). The CDR3 is 13 residues long. V was shortened by 6 bases and J by 3 bases, with 12 bases between the two germline ends. CDR1 is MNHEY and CDR2 is SVGAGI in the germline V gene. CDR3: CASSLTRNYEQYF. CDR3 nucleotides: TGTGCCAGCAGCCTCACTAGAAACTACGAGCAGTACTTC.

The chain carries TRBV2 and TRBJ2-7, with 7 positions matching TRBD1. The J call may be in error: the DNA end matches TRBJ2-5 better. The CDR3 is made up of 18 amino acids. Germline values: CDR1 SNHLY, CDR2 FYNNEI. The CDR3 spells CASSGGSPWDSETGTQYF. In DNA form, the CDR3 reads TGTGCCAGCAGTGGGGGCTCTCCTTGGGACAGCGAAACTGGGACCCAGTACTTC.

A word on this clonotype: At one boundary the junction diverges from the germline segment, which might be a read error. The chain recombines TRBV6-2 or TRBV6-3 with TRBJ2-7; 9 positions match TRBD2. Germline values: CDR1 MNHEY, CDR2 SVGEGT. The CDR3 length is 16 residues. The CDR3 coding sequence is TGTGCCAGCAGTTCCCTAGGGCTAGCGGGAAGGAACGAGCGGTACTTC. Translation gives CASSSLGLAGRNERYF.

This clonotype has ten or more counts. This chain uses TRBV29-1 with TRBJ1-2, with D maybe TRBD1 (5 bases). V dropped 4 bases and J dropped 2 bases, with 8 bases sitting between them. Germline V gene sequence: CDR1 SQVTM, CDR2 ANQGSEA. The CDR3 sequence is 12 residues long. In nucleotides, the CDR3 is TGCAGCGTTGTAGGGGAGAACTATGGCTACACCTTC. This sequence encodes CSVVGENYGYTF.

V gene TRBV20-1 combines with J gene TRBJ2-5, with no clear D. This CDR3 has 15 amino acids. Germline CDR1 DFQATT, CDR2 SNEGSKA (reference sequence). V shed 3 bases and J shed 1 base, with 15 bases lying between them. This CDR3 reads CSARQSRPGQETQYF. CDR3 in DNA: TGCAGTGCTAGGCAGTCTCGGCCGGGCCAAGAGACCCAGTACTTC.

This clonotype appeared a single time. The chain recombines TRBV25-1 with TRBJ2-1; D is possibly TRBD1 (6 bases). Germline lookup yields CDR1 MGHDK and CDR2 SYGVNS. The germline V and J ends were trimmed by 3 bases and 7 bases, with 16 bases remaining between them. The length of the CDR3 is 15 residues. CDR3 coding DNA: TGTGCCAGCAGTGAGACAGGCGTTTTTGGGAATGAGCAGTTCTTC. It yields the protein CASSETGVFGNEQFF.

This clonotype was seen a handful of times. V gene TRBV10-3 combines with J gene TRBJ2-7; D might be TRBD1 or TRBD2, each matching 5 bases. CDR3 length: 13 residues. Germline V gene sequence: CDR1 ENHRY, CDR2 SYGVKD. V lost 3 bases and J 3 bases, leaving 9 bases between the germline ends. CDR3 amino acids: CAISEARGYEQYF. CDR3 nucleotides: TGTGCCATCAGTGAAGCGAGGGGCTACGAGCAGTACTTC.

The chain uses TRBV28 and TRBJ1-2, with TRBD1 identical over 7 bases. Trimming cost V 8 bases and J 8 bases; bases outside gene matches: 11. The CDR3 totals 13 residues. Per the germline V gene, CDR1 is MDHEN and CDR2 is SYDVKM. DNA of the CDR3: TGTGCCAGCTATCGACAGGGCCATAAGGGCTACACCTTC. Its protein is CASYRQGHKGYTF.

In nucleotides, the CDR3 is TGTGCCAGCAGTTTAATCAAGGGAGAGCAGTACTTC. Translating it yields CASSLIKGEQYF. The chain is built from TRBV28 and TRBJ2-7; D remains unclear. CDR3 length: 12 amino acids. V was trimmed by 2 bases and J by 7 bases, leaving 9 bases between them. Germline CDR1 is MDHEN and CDR2 is SYDVKM.

There are a few counts of this clonotype. The chain links TRBV7-8 to TRBJ2-7, with 9 positions matching TRBD2. Per the germline V gene, CDR1 is SGHVS and CDR2 is FQNEAQ. The CDR3 is made up of 17 amino acids. The V segment lost 1 base and the J segment 4 bases; nucleotides outside the gene matches: 11. The CDR3 nucleotides read TGTGCCAGCAGCTTAGGGTGGTCGGTAGCGGGGGATTACGAGCAGTACTTC. It specifies CASSLGWSVAGDYEQYF.

The chain is built from TRBV7-9 and TRBJ2-4; a possible D gene is TRBD1 (6 bases). Germline V gene lookup returns CDR1 SEHNR and CDR2 FQNEAQ (reference sequence). The CDR3 spans 15 residues. The V end was cut by 5 bases, the J end by 5 bases, with 16 bases between. CDR3 DNA sequence: TGTGCCAGCAGCCCTACAGGGAGAACCGAAAACATTCAGTACTTC. Protein product: CASSPTGRTENIQYF.

The rearrangement uses TRBV12-3 or TRBV12-4 and TRBJ1-2; no definite D call. The CDR3 extends over 14 amino acids. Trimming left V 6 bases short and J 6 bases short, with 17 bases between. The DNA of the CDR3 is TGTGCCAGCAGCAACTCGGTGGTGGGCGATGGCTACACCTTC. The encoded protein is CASSNSVVGDGYTF.

The gene calls are TRBV20-1 and TRBJ1-1, with D possibly TRBD1 on 6 matching bases. CDR1 and CDR2 from the germline V gene are DFQATT and SNEGSKA (reference sequence). The CDR3 covers 15 residues. Trimming took 6 bases from V and 1 from J, leaving 18 bases between them. CDR3 sequence reads: CSAHRRGRTNTEAFF. The DNA for the CDR3 is TGCAGTGCCCACCGTCGGGGGCGGACGAACACTGAAGCTTTCTTT.

This clonotype showed up just a few times. V and J are TRBV16 and TRBJ1-2; D is possibly TRBD1 (6 bases). V was cut by 0 bases and J by 4 bases, with 15 bases left in between. CDR1 is KGHSY, CDR2 FQNENV, per germline. CDR3 size: 16 residues. The CDR3 DNA sequence: TGTGCCAGCAGCCAATCGATCAGGGGTTTTATCTATGGCTACACCTTC. Translated: CASSQSIRGFIYGYTF.